Shown below are 18 T cell receptor beta chains from a single sample sequenced in a study of cytomegalovirus exposure and HLA in healthy donors. Researchers ran the PCR with 60 Vbeta and 13 Jbeta primers. Here immunoSEQ multiplex PCR was the method, and the copy in TCRdb shows in-frame clones only, minus some. The sample has some 170,000 clones, about 79% seen once; the top ten hold 5% to 8%. The sequencing sample was made of PBMCs. The source of these receptors is a man aged 35 to 55 in good health and CMV-seropositive.

The rearrangement joins TRBV21-1 to TRBJ2-1; TRBD2, the table's D call, was not compared with the DNA. TRBV21-1 is assigned pseudogene status. The CDR3 sequence is 12 residues long. CDR3: CASSKGRNEQFF. CDR3 in DNA: TGTGCCAGCAGCAAAGGGAGGAATGAGCAGTTCTTC.

This chain connects TRBV18 to TRBJ1-4, with D maybe TRBD1 (5 bases). This CDR3 comprises 15 residues. Germline V lookup: CDR1 KGHSH, CDR2 LQKENI. Trimming took off 5 bases at V and 0 bases at J, with 10 bases between the two ends. CDR3 DNA: TGTGCCAGCTCATGGGGCAGCGCAACTAATGAAAAACTGTTTTTT. It encodes CASSWGSATNEKLFF.

V gene TRBV5-5 combines with J gene TRBJ2-5; no reliable D call. This CDR3 is built from 13 residues. Trimming shortened V by 4 bases and J by 4 bases, and 11 bases separated the two germline ends. The V gene's germline CDR1 is SGHKS and CDR2 YYEKEE (reference sequence). The CDR3 here is CASSPSFRETQYF. In DNA, the CDR3 is TGTGCCAGCAGCCCGTCGTTTCGAGAGACCCAGTACTTC.

The chain recombines TRBV7-2 with TRBJ1-2; the match to TRBD1 covers 9 bases. In germline, CDR1 is SGHTA, CDR2 FQGNSA. The CDR3 contains 17 residues. The V and J ends lost 2 bases and 1 base, in that order; junction bases with no gene match: 8. CDR3 DNA sequence: TGTGCCAGCAGCTTAAAGACAGGGGGTATTTTTAACTATGGCTACACCTTC. Translated, it gives CASSLKTGGIFNYGYTF. The full variable domain, with the rest looked up from reference TRBV7-2 and TRBJ1-2, is GAGVSQSPSNKVTEKGKDVELRCDPISGHTALYWYRQSLGQGLEFLIYFQGNSAPDKSGLPSDRFSAERTGGSVSTLTIQRTQQEDSAVYLCASSLKTGGIFNYGYTFGSGTRLTVV.

This chain connects TRBV18 to TRBJ2-5, with TRBD2 matching over 9 bases. The CDR3 length is 14 residues. The germline V gene encodes CDR1 KGHSH and CDR2 LQKENI. V shed 4 bases and J 1 base; nucleotides not matched to a gene: 1. The CDR3 DNA reads TGTGCCAGCTCACGACTAGCGGCCCAAGAGACCCAGTACTTC. Protein: CASSRLAAQETQYF.

J is TRBJ2-2 and V is TRBV6-5; a possible D gene is TRBD1 (5 bases). CDR3 length equals 15 residues. The germline V and J ends were trimmed by 4 bases and 4 bases, with 13 bases remaining between them. The germline CDR1 and CDR2 sequences are MNHEY and SVGAGI. In DNA, the CDR3 is TGTGCCAGCAGTTGGGGTAGGGGAACCACCGGGGAGCTGTTTTTT. Protein product: CASSWGRGTTGELFF.

The chain uses TRBV7-2 and TRBJ2-7; TRBD2 agrees at 7 bases. The V segment lost 6 bases and the J segment 4 bases; nucleotides outside the gene matches: 9. Germline lookup yields CDR1 SGHTA and CDR2 FQGNSA. CDR3 length: 14 amino acids. CDR3 DNA sequence: TGTGCCAGCAGTTGGCTAGCGGCCTCATACGAGCAGTACTTC. Protein: CASSWLAASYEQYF. Drawing the rest from reference TRBV7-2 and TRBJ2-7, the complete variable domain is GAGVSQSPSNKVTEKGKDVELRCDPISGHTALYWYRQSLGQGLEFLIYFQGNSAPDKSGLPSDRFSAERTGGSVSTLTIQRTQQEDSAVYLCASSWLAASYEQYFGPGTRLTVT.

V is TRBV28 and J is TRBJ2-7; the D gene is possibly TRBD2 (7 bases). The V and J ends lost 2 bases and 7 bases respectively, with 12 bases between them. CDR1 and CDR2 from the germline V gene are MDHEN and SYDVKM. The CDR3 has 13 residues. CDR3 sequence reads: CASSLRGAGEQYF. CDR3 DNA: TGTGCCAGCAGTTTACGGGGGGCAGGGGAGCAGTACTTC.

V and J are TRBV7-9 and TRBJ2-5; no clear D. The CDR3 is 12 residues long. Germline values: CDR1 SEHNR, CDR2 FQNEAQ (reference sequence). With 5 bases removed from V and 3 bases from J, the gap between germline ends came to 7 bases. The CDR3 bases are TGTGCCAGCAGCCCAACAGAAGAGACCCAGTACTTC. It yields the protein CASSPTEETQYF.

This clone was seen more than once but under ten times. The chain has TRBV27 and TRBJ1-1, with D possibly matching TRBD1 (5 bases). The CDR3 sequence is 15 residues long. V lost 5 bases and J 6 bases, leaving 19 bases between the germline ends. Germline-derived CDR1 and CDR2 are MNHEY and SMNVEV (reference sequence). Written as DNA, the CDR3 is TGTGCCAGCAGTGAGACAGTTACCGGCCCCTCTGAAGCTTTCTTT. This gives the protein CASSETVTGPSEAFF.

The V and J genes are TRBV7-9 and TRBJ2-5; D uncertain. The J call may be faulty, since TRBJ2-7 better matches the DNA end. The CDR3 loop spans 12 amino acids. Germline loops: CDR1 SEHNR, CDR2 FQNEAQ (reference sequence). The CDR3: CASGDTSYEQYF. Here the CDR3 DNA reads TGTGCCAGCGGCGACACATCCTACGAGCAGTACTTC.

The chain carries TRBV5-1 and TRBJ2-5; 10 bases align to TRBD1. Germline V gives CDR1 SGHRS, CDR2 YFSETQ. The CDR3 is made up of 16 amino acids. The ends lost 4 bases at V and 0 bases at J; junction bases unmatched: 6. This chain's CDR3 is CASSLSTGGHQETQYF. CDR3 bases: TGCGCCAGCAGCCTCTCGACAGGGGGCCACCAAGAGACCCAGTACTTC.

The rearrangement links TRBV19 to TRBJ2-2; tentative D call: TRBD2 (7 bases). CDR1 is LNHDA, CDR2 SQIVND, per germline (reference sequence). V was cut by 7 bases and J by 1 base, with 13 bases left in between. The CDR3 has 15 residues. Written as DNA, the CDR3 is TGTGCCAGTACGAGAGGGGGGGGGAACACCGGGGAGCTGTTTTTT. Translating gives CASTRGGGNTGELFF.

The CDR3: CASALDRANEQFF. CDR3 sequence (DNA): TGTGCTAGTGCCCTCGACAGGGCAAATGAGCAGTTCTTC. The rearrangement links TRBV12-5 to TRBJ2-1; TRBD1 matches 7 bases. V gave up 7 bases and J gave up 7 bases; unmatched junction bases: 7. The CDR3 spans 13 residues. Per germline, CDR1 LGHNT and CDR2 FRNRAP.

The V gene is TRBV11-3, the J gene TRBJ1-2; D is possibly TRBD1 (5 bases). CDR1 is SGHNT and CDR2 is YENEEA in the germline V gene. V was trimmed by 3 bases and J by 3 bases, leaving 14 bases between them. This CDR3 is built from 15 residues. The CDR3 reads CASSFRGSPDYGYTF. The CDR3 region has the DNA TGTGCCAGCAGCTTCCGGGGGTCGCCGGACTATGGCTACACCTTC.

This chain uses TRBV30 with TRBJ1-4; D might be TRBD1 (6 bases). V lost 3 bases and J lost 9, with 11 bases in between. Germline V CDR1 and CDR2: GTSNPN, SVGIG (reference sequence). CDR3 size: 12 residues. The CDR3 nucleotides read TGTGCCTGGAGCGGGGGGGGGCAAAAACTGTTTTTT. Residues: CAWSGGGQKLFF.

The chain uses TRBV15 and TRBJ2-3; maybe TRBD2 (5 bases). Deletions cut 0 bases from V and 0 bases from J, with 16 bases between. Germline V lookup: CDR1 LNHNV, CDR2 YYDKDF (reference sequence). CDR3 length equals 18 residues. The CDR3 spells CATSREGSVLASTDTQYF. The CDR3 DNA is TGTGCCACCAGCAGAGAGGGGAGTGTGCTAGCTAGCACAGATACGCAGTATTTT.

This clone was recorded once. The chain is built from TRBV6-1 and TRBJ2-7, with a tentative D call TRBD2 (7 bases). Germline CDR1 and CDR2: MNHNS and SASEGT. The CDR3 covers 15 residues. The V end lost 3 bases, the J end lost 0 bases, and 12 bases lay between the germline ends. The CDR3 reads CASSDRGASSYEQYF. In DNA form, the CDR3 reads TGTGCCAGCAGTGATCGGGGGGCTAGCTCCTACGAGCAGTACTTC.